This T cell receptor (beta chain) was recovered during a study of blood T cells in healthy people across ages. Per the germline V gene, CDR1 is LGHNT and CDR2 is FRNRAP. The CDR3 length is 14 residues. V trimming: 4 bases; J trimming: 6 bases; junction bases outside the gene matches: 3. It was with a sample-barcoded 5' primer and a J-beta primer mix that a second PCR of about 7 to 12 cycles was run. Via MiXCR, TCRdb re-called the 5' RACE reads, giving one row per CDR3 protein. The sample carries 1.5 million or so distinct CDR3 sequences, 35% to 45% recorded once. The sequence derives from a woman aged 18-35 years in good health. The chain couples TRBV12-5 to TRBJ2-1; 10 bases agree with TRBD1. Sequencing was carried out using blood. DNA of the CDR3: TGTGCTAGTGGTTCCGGGACAGGGGTCAATGAGCAGTTCTTC. Protein: CASGSGTGVNEQFF.